A selection of T cell receptor beta chains follows, all from one sample in a study of Ad26.COV2.S vaccination and SARS-CoV-2 variants. The assay was immunoSEQ multiplex PCR, and TCRdb's table has in-frame clones only and misses some. The table lists about 350,000 clones, about 88% of them singletons. Sequences were derived from peripheral blood, sampled in a trial of Ad26.COV2.S vaccine versus placebo. The receptors were gathered from a person between 18 and 59 years old who received the Ad26.COV2.S COVID-19 vaccine or a placebo. Both conserved end residues are part of each CDR3. D genes are given only for firm matches. Some rows mark clone size as missing; the rest say once, few, many or name a class of expanded clone.

-	TRBV7-2	-	TRBJ1-3	TGTGCCAGCAGCCTTTGGGGCAGGGGAAACACCATATATTTT	CASSLWGRGNTIYF
-	TRBV7-2	-	TRBJ2-7	TGTGCCAGCAGCTTAAGTAGGCAGGGATTATGGAACGAGCAGTACTTC	CASSLSRQGLWNEQYF
-	TRBV6-5	once	TRBJ2-7	TGTGCCAGCAGTACGGGACCGCCTCCCCTCTACGAGCAGTACTTC	CASSTGPPPLYEQYF
TRBD1	TRBV2	-	TRBJ1-2	TGTGCCAGCAGATTGTCACAGGGGCCCTATGGCTACACCTTC	CASRLSQGPYGYTF
-	TRBV5-4	-	TRBJ2-1	TGTGCCAGCAGCTTGGGATTAGCCTACAATGAGCAGTTCTTC	CASSLGLAYNEQFF
-	TRBV6-6	once	TRBJ1-1	TGTGCCAGCGGGGGAAAGAACACTGAAGCTTTCTTT	CASGGKNTEAFF
-	TRBV30	once	TRBJ1-1	TGTGCCTGGAGGGGACGAGGTTCTGAAGCTTTCTTT	CAWRGRGSEAFF
-	TRBV18	once	TRBJ1-2	TGTGCCAGCTCACCTCCCCCCGGGAATGTAGATGGCTACACCTTC	CASSPPPGNVDGYTF
TRBD2	TRBV7-8	-	TRBJ2-1	TGTGCCAGCAGCCCCAGGACTAGCGGGGGGAGCTCCTACAATGAGCAGTTCTTC	CASSPRTSGGSSYNEQFF
-	TRBV12-5	-	TRBJ2-3	TGTGCTAGTGGTTTGAGTAGCACAGATACGCAGTATTTT	CASGLSSTDTQYF
TRBD1	TRBV18	-	TRBJ1-6	TGTGCCAGCTCACCACGGACAGGAGATAATTCACCCCTCCACTTT	CASSPRTGDNSPLHF
-	TRBV7-8	-	TRBJ1-1	TGTGCCAGCAGCTTAGCGCCTCAGGGAACAGCTTTCTTT	CASSLAPQGTAFF
-	TRBV7-2	-	TRBJ1-2	TGTGCCAGCAGCTTAGACGCGGGCTTGAGGTATGGCTACACCTTC	CASSLDAGLRYGYTF
-	TRBV28	-	TRBJ1-5	TGTGCCAGCAGTCGGGTGGGCAATCAGCCCCAGCATTTT	CASSRVGNQPQHF
-	TRBV29-1	-	TRBJ1-4	TGCAGCGTTAGGAGGGGCTTAGGAGAAAAACTGTTTTTT	CSVRRGLGEKLFF
-	TRBV27	few	TRBJ1-2	TGTGCCAGCAGCCCCATCCGGGACTATGGCTACACCTTC	CASSPIRDYGYTF
-	TRBV29-1	few	TRBJ1-1	TGCAGCGTTGGGGCCGGTACTGAAGCTTTCTTT	CSVGAGTEAFF
TRBD1	TRBV28	-	TRBJ2-7	TGTGCCAGCAGTCCGGGACAGATCCTCCTCTCCTACGAGCAGTACTTC	CASSPGQILLSYEQYF
-	TRBV5-5	-	TRBJ1-4	TGTGCCAGCAGCTTCCCCGGGACGGGAGGCCGACGTGATGAAAAACTGTTTTTT	CASSFPGTGGRRDEKLFF
-	TRBV9	-	TRBJ2-3	TGTGCCAGCAGCGTAGGTTTAGGATTAGCGTCTGGGTTATTAGATACGCAGTATTTT	CASSVGLGLASGLLDTQYF
-	TRBV12-3/TRBV12-4	-	TRBJ1-2	TGTGCCAGCAGTTCTAGTGGTTATGGCTACACCTTC	CASSSSGYGYTF
-	TRBV29-1	-	TRBJ1-1	TGCAGCGCTGCACCTACTCCCATGAACACTGAAGCTTTCTTT	CSAAPTPMNTEAFF
-	TRBV14	-	TRBJ1-2	TGTGCCAGCAGCCAAGGATTCGGCAGGGGATTCTCGGGCTACACCTTC	CASSQGFGRGFSGYTF
TRBD2	TRBV3-1/TRBV3-2	-	TRBJ2-1	TGTGCCAGCAGCCAAGATCTTGCGGGGGAGGGCTACAATGAGCAGTTCTTC	CASSQDLAGEGYNEQFF
-	TRBV6-2/TRBV6-3	once	TRBJ2-5	TGTGCCAGCAGTTATGGTACTAGCCGGTGGGAGACCCAGTACTTC	CASSYGTSRWETQYF
-	TRBV27	once	TRBJ2-5	TGTGCCAGCAGCCGGGGGACACAACAAGAGACCCAGTACTTC	CASSRGTQQETQYF
-	TRBV5-6	-	TRBJ2-1	TGTGCCAGCAGCTTGAAAGGCTCCTACAATGAGCAGTTCTTC	CASSLKGSYNEQFF
-	TRBV7-2	-	TRBJ1-2	TGTGCCAGCAGCTTAGGGGAAGCTAACTATGGCTACACCTTC	CASSLGEANYGYTF
-	TRBV3-1/TRBV3-2	once	TRBJ2-1	TGTGCCAGCAGCCCCCGTCCCGCATCCAGCTCCTACAATGAGCAGTTCTTC	CASSPRPASSSYNEQFF
-	TRBV30	-	TRBJ1-2	TGTGCCTGGAGTCCCATTCCAGGGGAGAATGGCTACACCTTC	CAWSPIPGENGYTF